This T cell receptor beta chain derives from a study of T-cell memory formation after mild COVID-19. Study background: TCR clusters mostly belonged to single donors. General study results and limits: CD4+ contracting clones were mainly CM and EM; CD8+ ones, EMRA.

TCRdb fed the 5' RACE reads into MiXCR, producing one record per CDR3 protein. The sample lists roughly 580,000 distinct CDR3 sequences, more than 15% seen once, with 12% in the top ten. This CDR3 is 13 amino acids long. With 3 bases removed from V and 3 bases from J, the gap between germline ends came to 8 bases. Germline lookup yields CDR1 MNHEY and CDR2 SVGAGI. Only a few counts were recorded for this clonotype. As yet, its antigen is unknown. V usage is TRBV6-5 and J usage is TRBJ1-1; tentative D call: TRBD1 (5 bases). Sequenced material: PBMCs or a T cell subset sorted from them (not recorded which). This receptor was obtained from an adult woman who had mild COVID-19 (a few samples of this study predate the infection). Cell type and time point are not known. CDR3 protein: CASSYKGYTEAFF. The DNA for the CDR3 is TGTGCCAGCAGTTATAAGGGGTACACTGAAGCTTTCTTT.